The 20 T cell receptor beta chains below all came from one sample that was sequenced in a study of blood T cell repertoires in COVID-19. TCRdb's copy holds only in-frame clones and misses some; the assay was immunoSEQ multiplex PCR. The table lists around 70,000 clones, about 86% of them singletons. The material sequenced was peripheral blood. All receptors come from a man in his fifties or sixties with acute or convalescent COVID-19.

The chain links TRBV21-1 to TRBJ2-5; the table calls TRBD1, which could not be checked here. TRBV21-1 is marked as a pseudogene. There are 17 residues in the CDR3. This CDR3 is CASSSHRSDREWETQYF. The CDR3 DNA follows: TGTGCCAGCAGCAGCCACCGGTCGGACAGGGAGTGGGAGACCCAGTACTTC.

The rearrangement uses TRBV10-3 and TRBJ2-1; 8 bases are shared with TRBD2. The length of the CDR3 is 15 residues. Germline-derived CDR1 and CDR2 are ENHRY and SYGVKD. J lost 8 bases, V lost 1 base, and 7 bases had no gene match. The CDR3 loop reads CAISEWSGSIDEQFF. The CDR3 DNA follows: TGTGCCATCAGTGAGTGGAGCGGGAGTATTGATGAGCAGTTCTTC.

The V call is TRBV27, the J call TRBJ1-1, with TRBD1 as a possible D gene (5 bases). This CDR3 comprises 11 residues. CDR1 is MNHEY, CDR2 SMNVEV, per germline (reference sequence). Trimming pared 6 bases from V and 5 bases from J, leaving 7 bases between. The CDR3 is CASRGRTEAFF. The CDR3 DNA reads TGTGCCAGCAGGGGGCGTACTGAAGCTTTCTTT.

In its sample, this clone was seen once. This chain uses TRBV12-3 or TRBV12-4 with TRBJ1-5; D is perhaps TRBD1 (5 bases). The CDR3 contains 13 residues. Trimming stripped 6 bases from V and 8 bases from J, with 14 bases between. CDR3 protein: CASRGLPGEPQHF. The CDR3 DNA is TGTGCCAGCAGGGGACTGCCGGGTGAGCCCCAGCATTTT.

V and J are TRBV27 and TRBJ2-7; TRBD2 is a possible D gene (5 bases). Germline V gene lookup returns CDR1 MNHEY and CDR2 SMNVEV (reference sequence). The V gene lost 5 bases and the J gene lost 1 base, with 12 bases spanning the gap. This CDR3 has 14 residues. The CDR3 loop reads CASSRKGGSYEQYF. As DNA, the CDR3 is TGTGCCAGCAGTCGGAAAGGAGGATCCTACGAGCAGTACTTC.

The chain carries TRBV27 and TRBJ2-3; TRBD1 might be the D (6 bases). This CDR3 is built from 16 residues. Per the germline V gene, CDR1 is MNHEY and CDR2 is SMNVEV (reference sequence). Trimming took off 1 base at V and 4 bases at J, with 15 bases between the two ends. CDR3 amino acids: CASSLLGRGFADTQYF. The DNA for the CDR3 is TGTGCCAGCAGTTTATTGGGCAGGGGTTTCGCAGATACGCAGTATTTT.

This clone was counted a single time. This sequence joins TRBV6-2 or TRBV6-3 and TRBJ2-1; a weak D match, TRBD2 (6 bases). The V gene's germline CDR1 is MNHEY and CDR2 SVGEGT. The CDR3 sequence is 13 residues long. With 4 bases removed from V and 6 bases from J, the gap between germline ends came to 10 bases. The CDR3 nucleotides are TGTGCCAGCAGTTTGACTAGTCCCAATGAGCAGTTCTTC. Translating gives CASSLTSPNEQFF.

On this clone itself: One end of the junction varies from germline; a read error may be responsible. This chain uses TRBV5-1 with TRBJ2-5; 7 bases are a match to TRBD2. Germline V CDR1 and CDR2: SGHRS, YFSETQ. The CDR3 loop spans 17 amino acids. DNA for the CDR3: TGCGCCAGCAGCTCCACCCCCGGGACTACCTACCAGGAGACCCAGTACTTC. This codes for CASSSTPGTTYQETQYF.

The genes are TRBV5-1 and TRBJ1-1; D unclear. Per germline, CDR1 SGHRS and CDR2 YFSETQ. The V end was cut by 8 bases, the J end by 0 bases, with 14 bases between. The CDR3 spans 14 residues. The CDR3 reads CASKVGNMNTEAFF. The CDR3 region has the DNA TGCGCCAGTAAGGTCGGGAATATGAACACTGAAGCTTTCTTT. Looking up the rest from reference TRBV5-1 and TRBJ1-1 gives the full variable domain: KAGVTQTPRYLIKTRGQQVTLSCSPISGHRSVSWYQQTPGQGLQFLFEYFSETQRNKGNFPGRFSGRQFSNSRSEMNVSTLELGDSALYLCASKVGNMNTEAFFGQGTRLTVV.

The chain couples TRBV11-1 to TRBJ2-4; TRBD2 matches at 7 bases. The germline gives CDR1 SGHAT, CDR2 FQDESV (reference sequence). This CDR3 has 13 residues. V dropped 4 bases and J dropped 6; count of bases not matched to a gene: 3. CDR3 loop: CASSSLAVNIQYF. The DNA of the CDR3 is TGTGCCAGCAGCTCCCTAGCGGTAAACATTCAGTACTTC.

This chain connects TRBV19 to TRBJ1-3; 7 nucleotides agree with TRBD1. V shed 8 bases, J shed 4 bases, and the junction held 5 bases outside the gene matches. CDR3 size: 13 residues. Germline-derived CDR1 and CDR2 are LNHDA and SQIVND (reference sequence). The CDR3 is CASRRDRGNTIYF. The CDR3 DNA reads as TGTGCCAGTCGACGGGACAGAGGAAACACCATATATTTT.

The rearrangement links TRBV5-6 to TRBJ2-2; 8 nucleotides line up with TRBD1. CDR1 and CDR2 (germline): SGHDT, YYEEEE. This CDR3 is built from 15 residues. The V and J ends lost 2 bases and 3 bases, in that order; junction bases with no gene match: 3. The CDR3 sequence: CASSLVQGDTGELFF. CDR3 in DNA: TGTGCCAGCAGCTTAGTACAGGGGGACACCGGGGAGCTGTTTTTT.

The CDR3: CASSTEQGRHYGYTF. As DNA, the CDR3 is TGTGCCAGTAGTACAGAACAGGGGAGGCACTATGGCTACACCTTC. V is TRBV19 and J is TRBJ1-2; 7 bases are a match to TRBD1. V trimming: 4 bases; J trimming: 3 bases; junction bases outside the gene matches: 8. Germline-derived CDR1 and CDR2 are LNHDA and SQIVND (reference sequence). CDR3 size: 15 residues.

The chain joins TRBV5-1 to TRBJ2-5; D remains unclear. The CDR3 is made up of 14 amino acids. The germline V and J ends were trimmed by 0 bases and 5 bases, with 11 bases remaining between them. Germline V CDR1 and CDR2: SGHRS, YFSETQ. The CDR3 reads CASSLVPGGETQYF. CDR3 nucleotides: TGCGCCAGCAGCTTGGTGCCGGGTGGGGAGACCCAGTACTTC. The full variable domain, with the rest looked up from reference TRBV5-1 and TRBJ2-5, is KAGVTQTPRYLIKTRGQQVTLSCSPISGHRSVSWYQQTPGQGLQFLFEYFSETQRNKGNFPGRFSGRQFSNSRSEMNVSTLELGDSALYLCASSLVPGGETQYFGPGTRLLVL.

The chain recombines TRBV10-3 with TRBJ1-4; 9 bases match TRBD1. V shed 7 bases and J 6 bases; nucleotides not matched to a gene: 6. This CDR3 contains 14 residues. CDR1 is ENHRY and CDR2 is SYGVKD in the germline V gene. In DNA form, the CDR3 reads TGTGCCATCAAGGGGACAGGGACGGATGAAAAACTGTTTTTT. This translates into CAIKGTGTDEKLFF.

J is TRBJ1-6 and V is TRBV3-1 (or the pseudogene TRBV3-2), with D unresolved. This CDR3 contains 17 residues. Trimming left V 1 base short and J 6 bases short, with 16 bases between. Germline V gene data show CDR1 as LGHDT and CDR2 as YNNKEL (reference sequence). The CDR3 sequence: CASSQVPFTAGNSPLHF. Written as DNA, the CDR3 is TGTGCCAGCAGCCAAGTGCCCTTTACGGCGGGTAATTCACCCCTCCACTTT.

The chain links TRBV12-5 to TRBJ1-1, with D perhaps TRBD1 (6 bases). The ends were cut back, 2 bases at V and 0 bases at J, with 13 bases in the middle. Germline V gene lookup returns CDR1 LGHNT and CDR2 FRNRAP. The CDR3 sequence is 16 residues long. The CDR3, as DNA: TGTGCTAGTGGTTTGCCTCGCTACAGGGTGAACACTGAAGCTTTCTTT. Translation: CASGLPRYRVNTEAFF.

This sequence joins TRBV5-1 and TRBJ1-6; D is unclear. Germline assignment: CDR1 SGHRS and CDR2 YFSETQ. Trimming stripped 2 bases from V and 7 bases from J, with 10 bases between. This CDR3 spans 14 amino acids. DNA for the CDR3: TGCGCCAGCAGCTTAACAAACACAAATTCACCCCTCCACTTT. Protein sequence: CASSLTNTNSPLHF.

As DNA, the CDR3 is TGTGCCAGCAGTTTGACTAGCGGCCAAGAGACCCAGTACTTC. The encoded protein is CASSLTSGQETQYF. The gene calls are TRBV6-5 and TRBJ2-5; 9 nucleotides line up with TRBD2. V trimming: 4 bases; J trimming: 1 base; junction bases outside the gene matches: 1. This CDR3 contains 14 residues. Germline-derived CDR1 and CDR2 are MNHEY and SVGAGI.

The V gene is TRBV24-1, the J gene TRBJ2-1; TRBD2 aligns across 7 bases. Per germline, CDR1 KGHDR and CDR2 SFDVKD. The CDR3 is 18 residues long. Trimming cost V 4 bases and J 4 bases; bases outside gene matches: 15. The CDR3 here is CATSDPSPPSGAYNEQFF. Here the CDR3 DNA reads TGTGCCACCAGTGACCCTAGTCCCCCGAGCGGGGCATACAATGAGCAGTTCTTC.